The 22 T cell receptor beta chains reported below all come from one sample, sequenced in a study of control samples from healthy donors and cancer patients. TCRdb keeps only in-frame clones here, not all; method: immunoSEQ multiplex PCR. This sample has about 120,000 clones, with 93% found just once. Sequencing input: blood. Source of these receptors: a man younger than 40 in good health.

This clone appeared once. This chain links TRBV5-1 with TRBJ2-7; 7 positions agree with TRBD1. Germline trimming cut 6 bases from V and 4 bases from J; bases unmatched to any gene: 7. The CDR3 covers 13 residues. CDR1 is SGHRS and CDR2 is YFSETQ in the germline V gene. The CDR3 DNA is TGCGCCAGCAAGCCCCGGGACAGTTACGAGCAGTACGTC. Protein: CASKPRDSYEQYV.

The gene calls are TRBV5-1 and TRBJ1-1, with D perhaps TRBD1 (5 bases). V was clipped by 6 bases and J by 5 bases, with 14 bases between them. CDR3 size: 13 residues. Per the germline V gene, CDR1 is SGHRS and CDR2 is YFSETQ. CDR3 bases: TGCGCCAGCACAGGGACGGCCAGGACTGAAGCTTTCTTT. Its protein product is CASTGTARTEAFF.

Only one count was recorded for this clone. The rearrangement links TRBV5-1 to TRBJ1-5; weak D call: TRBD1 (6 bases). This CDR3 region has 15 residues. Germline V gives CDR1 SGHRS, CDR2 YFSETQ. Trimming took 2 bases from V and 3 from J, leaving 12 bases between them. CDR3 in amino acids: CASSFNRVPNQPQHF. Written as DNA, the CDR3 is TGCGCCAGCAGCTTCAACAGGGTCCCCAATCAGCCCCAGCATTTT.

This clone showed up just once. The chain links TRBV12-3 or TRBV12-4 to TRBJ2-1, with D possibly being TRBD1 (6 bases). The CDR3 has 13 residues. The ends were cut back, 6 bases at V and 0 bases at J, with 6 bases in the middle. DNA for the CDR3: TGTGCCAGCAGCAGGGGCTCCTACAATGAGCAGTTCTTC. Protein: CASSRGSYNEQFF.

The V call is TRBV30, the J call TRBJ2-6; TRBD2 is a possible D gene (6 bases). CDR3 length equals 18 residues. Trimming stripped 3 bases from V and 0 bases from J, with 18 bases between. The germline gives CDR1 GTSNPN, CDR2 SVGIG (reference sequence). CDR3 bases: TGTGCCTGGAGCCCAGGGTGGGGGGTTTACTCTGGGGCCAACGTCCTGACTTTC. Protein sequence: CAWSPGWGVYSGANVLTF. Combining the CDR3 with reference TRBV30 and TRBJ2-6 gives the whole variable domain SQTIHQWPATLVQPVGSPLSLECTVEGTSNPNLYWYRQAAGRGLQLLFYSVGIGQISSEVPQNLSASRPQDRQFILSSKKLLLSDSGFYLCAWSPGWGVYSGANVLTFGAGSRLTVL.

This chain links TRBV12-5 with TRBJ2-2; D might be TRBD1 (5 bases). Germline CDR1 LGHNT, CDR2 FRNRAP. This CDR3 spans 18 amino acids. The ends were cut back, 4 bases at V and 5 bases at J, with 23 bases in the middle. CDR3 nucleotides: TGTGCTAGTGGTTCGTCCACCAGGGTGGAAGTGAGAACCGGGGAGCTGTTTTTT. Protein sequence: CASGSSTRVEVRTGELFF. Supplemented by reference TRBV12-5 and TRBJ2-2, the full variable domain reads DARVTQTPRHKVTEMGQEVTMRCQPILGHNTVFWYRQTMMQGLELLAYFRNRAPLDDSGMPKDRFSAEMPDATLATLKIQPSEPRDSAVYFCASGSSTRVEVRTGELFFGEGSRLTVL.

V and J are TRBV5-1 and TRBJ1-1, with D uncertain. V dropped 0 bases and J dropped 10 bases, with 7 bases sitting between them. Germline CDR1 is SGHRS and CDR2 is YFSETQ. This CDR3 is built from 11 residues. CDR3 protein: CASSLGKGAFF. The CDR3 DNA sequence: TGCGCCAGCAGCTTGGGGAAGGGAGCTTTCTTT.

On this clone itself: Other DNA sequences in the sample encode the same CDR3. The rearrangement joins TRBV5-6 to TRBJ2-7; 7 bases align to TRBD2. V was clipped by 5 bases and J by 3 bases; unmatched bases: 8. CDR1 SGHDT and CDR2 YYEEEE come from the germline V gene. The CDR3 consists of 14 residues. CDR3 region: CASRRLGGDYEQYF. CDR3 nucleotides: TGTGCCAGCAGGCGGTTGGGGGGGGACTACGAGCAGTACTTC.

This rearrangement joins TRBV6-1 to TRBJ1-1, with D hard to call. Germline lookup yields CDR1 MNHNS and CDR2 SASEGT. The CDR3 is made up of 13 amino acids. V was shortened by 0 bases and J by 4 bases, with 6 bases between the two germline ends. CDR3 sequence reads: CASSEAGSTEAFF. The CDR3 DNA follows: TGTGCCAGCAGTGAAGCTGGGAGCACTGAAGCTTTCTTT.

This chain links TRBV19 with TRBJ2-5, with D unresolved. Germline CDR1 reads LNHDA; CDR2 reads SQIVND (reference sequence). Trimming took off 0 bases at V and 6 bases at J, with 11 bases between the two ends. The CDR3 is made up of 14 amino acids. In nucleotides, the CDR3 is TGTGCCAGTAGTATAGACCCCTTTCAACAGACCCAGTACTTC. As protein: CASSIDPFQQTQYF.

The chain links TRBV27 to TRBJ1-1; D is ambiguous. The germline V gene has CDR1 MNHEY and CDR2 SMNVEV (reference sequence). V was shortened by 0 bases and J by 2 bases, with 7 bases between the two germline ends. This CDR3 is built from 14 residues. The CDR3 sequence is CASSLSNINTEAFF. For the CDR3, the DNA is TGTGCCAGCAGTTTATCGAATATTAACACTGAAGCTTTCTTT.

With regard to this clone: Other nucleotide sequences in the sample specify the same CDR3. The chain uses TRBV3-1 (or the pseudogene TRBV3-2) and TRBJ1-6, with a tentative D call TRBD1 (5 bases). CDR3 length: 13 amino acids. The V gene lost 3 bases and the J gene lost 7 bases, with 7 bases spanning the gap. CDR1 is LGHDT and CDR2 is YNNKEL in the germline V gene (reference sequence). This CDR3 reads CASSQGRNSPLHF. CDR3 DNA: TGTGCCAGCAGCCAGGGGCGGAATTCACCCCTCCACTTT.

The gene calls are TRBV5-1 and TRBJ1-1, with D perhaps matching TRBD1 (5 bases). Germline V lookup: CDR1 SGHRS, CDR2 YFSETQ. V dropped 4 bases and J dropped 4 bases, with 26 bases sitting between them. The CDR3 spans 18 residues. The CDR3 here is CASSLRRGTGRRGTEAFF. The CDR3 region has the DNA TGCGCCAGCAGCCTGAGGCGCGGTACAGGTAGACGAGGCACTGAAGCTTTCTTT.

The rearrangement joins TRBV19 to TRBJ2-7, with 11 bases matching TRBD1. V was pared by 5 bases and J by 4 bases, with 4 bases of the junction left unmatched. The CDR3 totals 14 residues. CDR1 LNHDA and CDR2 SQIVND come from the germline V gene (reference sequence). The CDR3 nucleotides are TGTGCCAGTAGTTCCGGGACAGGGGGTTACGAGCAGTACTTC. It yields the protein CASSSGTGGYEQYF.

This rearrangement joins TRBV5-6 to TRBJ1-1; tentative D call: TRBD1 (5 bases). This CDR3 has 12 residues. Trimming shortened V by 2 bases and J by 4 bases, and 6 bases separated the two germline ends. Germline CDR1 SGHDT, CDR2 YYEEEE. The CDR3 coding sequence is TGTGCCAGCAGCTTTCAGGGCACTGAAGCTTTCTTT. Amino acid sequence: CASSFQGTEAFF.

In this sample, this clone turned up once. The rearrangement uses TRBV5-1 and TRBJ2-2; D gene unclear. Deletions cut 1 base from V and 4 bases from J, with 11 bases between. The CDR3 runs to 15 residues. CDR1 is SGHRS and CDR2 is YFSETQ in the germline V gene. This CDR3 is CASSLSGVSTGELFF. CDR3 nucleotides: TGCGCCAGCAGCTTGTCCGGTGTTTCCACCGGGGAGCTGTTTTTT.

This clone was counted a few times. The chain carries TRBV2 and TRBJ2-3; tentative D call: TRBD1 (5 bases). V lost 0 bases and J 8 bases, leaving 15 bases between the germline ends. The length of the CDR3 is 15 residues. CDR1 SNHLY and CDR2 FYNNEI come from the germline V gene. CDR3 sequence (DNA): TGTGCCAGCAGTGAAGCGCGTTACAGGCAGGGTACGCAGTATTTT. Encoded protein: CASSEARYRQGTQYF.

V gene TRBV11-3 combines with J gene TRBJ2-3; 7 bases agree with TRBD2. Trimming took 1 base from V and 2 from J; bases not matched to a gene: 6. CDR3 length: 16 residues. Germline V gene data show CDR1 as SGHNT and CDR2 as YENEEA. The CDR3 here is CASSLGTGGLTDTQYF. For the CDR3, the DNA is TGTGCCAGCAGCTTAGGGACGGGGGGACTCACAGATACGCAGTATTTT.

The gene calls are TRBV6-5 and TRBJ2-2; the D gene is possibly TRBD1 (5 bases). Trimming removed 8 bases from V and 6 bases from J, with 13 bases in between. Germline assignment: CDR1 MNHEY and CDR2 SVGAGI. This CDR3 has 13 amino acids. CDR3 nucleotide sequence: TGTGCCAGCCTGGGGCCTCGGGCCGGGGAGCTGTTTTTT. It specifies CASLGPRAGELFF.

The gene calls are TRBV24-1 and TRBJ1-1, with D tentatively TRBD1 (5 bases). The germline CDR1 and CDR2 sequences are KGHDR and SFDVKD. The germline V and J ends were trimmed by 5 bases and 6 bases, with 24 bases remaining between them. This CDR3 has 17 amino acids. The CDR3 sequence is CATSARPSRGLAAEAFF. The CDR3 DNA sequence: TGTGCCACCAGTGCCCGACCCTCCCGGGGACTCGCCGCTGAAGCTTTCTTT.

CDR3: CASSVHGELFF. DNA for the CDR3: TGTGCCAGCAGCGTACACGGGGAGCTGTTTTTT. The chain joins TRBV9 to TRBJ2-2; no firm D call. CDR1 and CDR2 (germline): SGDLS, YYNGEE. The CDR3 is made up of 11 amino acids. Trimming shortened V by 1 base and J by 7 bases, and 2 bases separated the two germline ends.

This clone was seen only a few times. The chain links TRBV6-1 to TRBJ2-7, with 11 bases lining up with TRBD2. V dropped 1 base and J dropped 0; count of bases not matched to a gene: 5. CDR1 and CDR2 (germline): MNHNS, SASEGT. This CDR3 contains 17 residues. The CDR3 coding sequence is TGTGCCAGCAGTGAAGTTAGCGGGGGGGCCAGCTCCTACGAGCAGTACTTC. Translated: CASSEVSGGASSYEQYF.